Shown below are 27 T cell receptor beta chains from a single sample sequenced in a study of tumor and adjacent non-tumor tissue in lung cancer. A modified ARM-PCR protocol with three rounds of nested PCR amplified TCRbeta. TCRdb reprocessed the multiplex PCR reads with MiXCR, giving one entry per CDR3 protein. The sample has about 200,000 distinct CDR3 sequences; 71% are singletons. The template was RNA from unsorted bulk tissue. Sequencing used lung tumor tissue. Receptor source: a man aged 55 to 70 with non-small cell lung cancer.

This clonotype showed up just once. The chain uses TRBV29-1 and TRBJ1-5; D possibly corresponds to TRBD1 (5 bases). The germline V gene encodes CDR1 SQVTM and CDR2 ANQGSEA. The CDR3 is made up of 12 amino acids. As DNA, the CDR3 is TGCATCTTTGGGGCCAGAGATCAGCCCCAGCATTTT. Its protein product is CIFGARDQPQHF. Together with reference TRBV29-1 and TRBJ1-5, the CDR3 gives the full variable domain: SAVISQKPSRDICQRGTSLTIQCQVDSQVTMMFWYRQQPGQSLTLIATANQGSEATYESGFVIDKFPISRPNLTFSTLTVSNMSPEDSSIYLCIFGARDQPQHFGDGTRLSIL.

This rearrangement joins TRBV6-4 to TRBJ2-3, with TRBD2 matching over 14 bases. The CDR3 is made up of 15 amino acids. J was trimmed by 6 bases and V by 3 bases; bases with no gene match: 2. From germline, CDR1 is MRHNA and CDR2 SNTAGT. Written as DNA, the CDR3 is TGTGCCAGCAGTGAAAGACTAGCGGGAGGGGATACGCAGTATTTT. Translation gives CASSERLAGGDTQYF.

Comment on this clonotype: An end of the junction differs from the germline gene, which may be a read error. The genes are TRBV12-3 or TRBV12-4 and TRBJ1-4; 8 positions match TRBD1. CDR3 size: 16 residues. The CDR3 nucleotides read TGTGCCAGCAGTTTAGGGTCGGCAGGGGGCAAAGAAAAACCGTTTTTT. Amino acids: CASSLGSAGGKEKPFF.

As to this clonotype: Because it lacks the conserved phenylalanine or tryptophan at the end, this CDR3 is likely a read error. This chain joins TRBV11-3 and TRBJ2-7; D is unresolved. The CDR3 runs 11 residues. CDR1 SGHNT and CDR2 YENEEA come from the germline V gene. CDR3 in DNA: TGTACCAGCAGCTTACAGTACGAGCAGTACTTA. Amino acids: CTSSLQYEQYL.

This clonotype has more than one count but fewer than ten. The V call is TRBV29-1, the J call TRBJ1-3; TRBD1 agrees at 9 bases. This CDR3 spans 13 amino acids. Germline-derived CDR1 and CDR2 are SQVTM and ANQGSEA. V shed 4 bases and J 7 bases; nucleotides not matched to a gene: 5. Written as DNA, the CDR3 is TGCAGCGTTGGGGGACAGGGTAGGAACACCATATATTTT. Protein sequence: CSVGGQGRNTIYF.

In regard to this clonotype: An end of the junction does not agree with germline; a read error may underlie this. V is TRBV11-1 and J is TRBJ1-2; TRBD1 aligns across 7 bases. The CDR3 covers 14 residues. Germline V CDR1 and CDR2: SGHAT, FQDESV (reference sequence). CDR3 region: CASSPGTANYGYIF. DNA for the CDR3: TGTGCCAGCAGCCCAGGGACAGCAAACTATGGTTACATCTTC.

Of note for this clonotype: The germline gene is not matched at one end of the junction; a read error may be the cause. The V call is TRBV12-3 or TRBV12-4, the J call TRBJ1-1; a possible D gene is TRBD1 (6 bases). The CDR3 runs 14 residues. The CDR3 DNA is TGTGCCAGCACTCAGACAGGCGGTTACACTGAAGCTTTATTT. Amino acid sequence: CASTQTGGYTEALF.

CDR3: CASSSHGNTEAFF. The CDR3 DNA reads as TGTGCCAGCAGCTCCCATGGGAACACTGAAGCTTTCTTT. The chain recombines TRBV7-9 with TRBJ1-1; D gene ambiguous. V lost 4 bases and J 1 base, leaving 7 bases between the germline ends. CDR1 and CDR2 (germline): SEHNR, FQNEAQ (reference sequence). CDR3 length: 13 amino acids.

On this clonotype itself: With a much larger clone just one base away, this may be a read error. The chain carries TRBV20-1 and TRBJ2-2; D perhaps matches TRBD1 (5 bases). Germline values: CDR1 DFQATT, CDR2 SNEGSKA (reference sequence). The CDR3 extends over 16 amino acids. In DNA form, the CDR3 reads TGCACTGCTAAAACCCCGACAGCTTTAAACACCGGGGAGCTGTTTTTT. Encoded protein: CTAKTPTALNTGELFF.

Only one count was recorded for this clonotype. This may stem from a read error, because a much larger clone lies one nucleotide away. This chain links TRBV4-2 with TRBJ1-5, with 9 bases fitting TRBD1. The CDR3 length is 14 residues. Germline V gene lookup returns CDR1 LGHNA and CDR2 YNFKEQ. Losses at the gene ends were 3 bases for V and 8 bases for J; bases not matched to a gene: 5. CDR3 nucleotide sequence: TGTGCCAGCAGCCAGGGACAGGGAGATAAGCCCCAGCATTTT. It is translated as CASSQGQGDKPQHF.

Worth noting for this clonotype: A much larger clone lies a single base off, so this may be a read error. This chain joins TRBV7-9 and TRBJ1-2; D is ambiguous. The CDR3 contains 13 residues. The germline gives CDR1 SEHNR, CDR2 FQNEAQ (reference sequence). DNA for the CDR3: TGTGCCAGCAGCTTTGAGACTAACTATGGCTACAGCTTC. It yields the protein CASSFETNYGYSF.

As regards this clonotype: No conserved phenylalanine or tryptophan is present at the end of the CDR3, so a read error is the likely explanation. The genes are TRBV20-1 and TRBJ1-6, with TRBD1 identical over 11 bases. CDR1 and CDR2 (germline): DFQATT, SNEGSKA (reference sequence). The CDR3 loop spans 16 amino acids. CDR3 sequence: CSARTGGASCNSPLHS. The CDR3 nucleotides read TGCAGTGCCAGGACAGGGGGCGCTTCCTGTAATTCACCCCTCCACTCT.

This clonotype was observed once. The junction departs from germline at one end; a sequencing error may be responsible. The V and J genes are TRBV11-3 and TRBJ2-3; maybe TRBD1 (6 bases). Germline V gene sequence: CDR1 SGHNT, CDR2 YENEEA. The CDR3 covers 15 residues. The CDR3 reads CASSYGTSMGDTEYF. In DNA form, the CDR3 reads TGTGCCAGCAGTTACGGGACATCCATGGGGGATACGGAGTATTTT.

This clonotype was counted once. The gene calls are TRBV2 and TRBJ2-7; tentative D call: TRBD1 (5 bases). The length of the CDR3 is 13 residues. V was trimmed by 4 bases and J by 6 bases, leaving 13 bases between them. Germline V lookup: CDR1 SNHLY, CDR2 FYNNEI. CDR3 sequence reads: CASSARTYVEQYF. DNA for the CDR3: TGTGCCAGCAGTGCTCGGACATATGTCGAGCAGTACTTC.

This clonotype was recorded a few times. The junction departs from germline at one end; a sequencing error may be responsible. This chain uses TRBV5-4 with TRBJ1-2, with D tentatively TRBD1 (5 bases). Germline V gene lookup returns CDR1 SGHNT and CDR2 YYREEE (reference sequence). The CDR3 loop spans 13 amino acids. In DNA form, the CDR3 reads TGTGCCAGCAGCTCCTGGACATCTAATGGTTACACCTTC. Its translation: CASSSWTSNGYTF.

J is TRBJ2-3 and V is TRBV20-1, with 10 positions matching TRBD2. The V gene end was trimmed by 2 bases and the J gene end by 5 bases; junction bases not matched to a gene: 13. Germline V gene data show CDR1 as DFQATT and CDR2 as SNEGSKA (reference sequence). The CDR3 extends over 17 amino acids. The CDR3 reads CSARPRRLAGCIDTQYF. In DNA, the CDR3 is TGCAGTGCTAGACCACGAAGACTAGCGGGCTGCATAGATACGCAGTATTTT.

This clonotype was found many times. The rearrangement links TRBV30 to TRBJ2-2, with 11 bases matching TRBD2. The CDR3 loop spans 19 amino acids. The germline V gene encodes CDR1 GTSNPN and CDR2 SVGIG (reference sequence). V was clipped by 4 bases and J by 6 bases; unmatched bases: 19. CDR3 residues: CAWIPPGLAGGLNPGELFF. The DNA of the CDR3 is TGTGCCTGGATTCCCCCGGGGCTAGCGGGGGGCCTAAATCCCGGGGAGCTGTTTTTT.

A few counts support this clonotype. CDR3 sequence reads: CASSLGLPGVDTQYF. The CDR3 coding sequence is TGTGCCAGCAGCCTGGGACTCCCGGGGGTTGATACGCAGTATTTT. The J gene is TRBJ2-3, the V gene TRBV12-3 or TRBV12-4; D perhaps matches TRBD2 (6 bases). With 6 bases removed from V and 6 bases from J, the gap between germline ends came to 19 bases. This CDR3 contains 15 residues.

On this clonotype itself: Without the conserved terminal phenylalanine or tryptophan, this CDR3 likely stems from a read error. The rearrangement uses TRBV12-3 or TRBV12-4 and TRBJ2-3, with a possible D match to TRBD1 (6 bases). This CDR3 has 13 residues. The CDR3 bases are TGTACCAGCAGCTCCCGTGGGACACATACGCAGTATTCT. It translates to CTSSSRGTHTQYS.

This clonotype has a single count. A junction end diverges from the germline sequence, so it may reflect a read error. V usage is TRBV20-1 and J usage is TRBJ2-7, with 7 bases fitting TRBD1. From germline, CDR1 is DFQATT and CDR2 SNEGSKA (reference sequence). The CDR3 is made up of 14 amino acids. CDR3 DNA: TGCAATGCTAGTATAACAGGGGTTAGGTACGAGCAGTACTTC. This sequence encodes CNASITGVRYEQYF.

As for this clonotype: At one end the junction does not follow the germline gene, possibly because of a read error. The V and J genes are TRBV4-3 and TRBJ2-7; D is ambiguous. CDR3 length: 14 amino acids. Per germline, CDR1 LGHNA and CDR2 YSLEER. The CDR3 DNA reads as TGCGCCAGCAGCCAAGAGGCAGGTCCCTACAAGCAGTACTTC. This sequence encodes CASSQEAGPYKQYF.

Comment on this clonotype: Given a much more abundant clone one base away, this may be a read error. This chain links TRBV20-1 with TRBJ1-5; a weak D match, TRBD1 (6 bases). The J call may be wrong; the DNA end is better matched by TRBJ2-3. Germline values: CDR1 DFQATT, CDR2 SNEGSKA (reference sequence). The CDR3 runs to 14 residues. The CDR3 nucleotides are TGCAGTGCTAGAGTTGATGGGGGCAATCAGCCCCAGTATTTT. Residues: CSARVDGGNQPQYF.

This sequence joins TRBV6-5 and TRBJ2-3, with D possibly being TRBD2 (7 bases). Germline V gene data show CDR1 as MNHEY and CDR2 as SVGAGI. There are 15 residues in the CDR3. V lost 6 bases to trimming and J lost 1 base, with 14 bases between them. The CDR3 coding sequence is TGTGCCAGCAGGCCAGGGGCGGGGGGCACAGATACGCAGTATTTT. Residues: CASRPGAGGTDTQYF.

Remarks on this clonotype: Since the CDR3 does not end with the conserved phenylalanine or tryptophan, this likely comes from a read error. It is unclear where the CDR3 begins or ends on the DNA, so no DNA is shown, and the CDR3 is as TCRdb lists it. V is TRBV28 and J is TRBJ2-1; no DNA check was done on the table's D call, TRBD2. Germline V gene lookup returns CDR1 MDHEN and CDR2 SYDVKM. The CDR3 is made up of 13 amino acids, end residues included. The CDR3 region is CASGDYSYNEQLL.

Regarding this clonotype: Mismatch with germline at one junction end may stem from a read error. The chain employs TRBV5-1 and TRBJ2-6; D tentatively fits TRBD1 or TRBD2 (5 bases each). The germline CDR1 and CDR2 sequences are SGHRS and YFSETQ. The CDR3 is 15 residues long. The CDR3 sequence: CASRGDLPGANVLTF. CDR3 sequence (DNA): TGTGCCAGCAGAGGGGACCTCCCCGGGGCCAACGTCCTGACTTTC.

This clonotype came up once. A much larger clone differs from this one at a single base, so this may be a read error. The chain couples TRBV20-1 to TRBJ2-1; the D gene is possibly TRBD2 (6 bases). The CDR3 is 16 amino acids. CDR1 is DFQATT, CDR2 SNEGSKA, per germline (reference sequence). This chain's CDR3 is CSARDPGASSYNELFF. The CDR3 region has the DNA TGCAGTGCTAGAGACCCGGGAGCCAGCTCCTACAATGAGCTGTTCTTC.

A word on this clonotype: A junction end diverges from the germline sequence, so it may reflect a read error. The chain links TRBV12-3 or TRBV12-4 to TRBJ2-7; 8 bases map to TRBD2. This CDR3 has 14 residues. As DNA, the CDR3 is TGTGCTAGCACTCTCGGGGGGGGTGGCTACGAGCAGTACTTC. It codes for CASTLGGGGYEQYF.